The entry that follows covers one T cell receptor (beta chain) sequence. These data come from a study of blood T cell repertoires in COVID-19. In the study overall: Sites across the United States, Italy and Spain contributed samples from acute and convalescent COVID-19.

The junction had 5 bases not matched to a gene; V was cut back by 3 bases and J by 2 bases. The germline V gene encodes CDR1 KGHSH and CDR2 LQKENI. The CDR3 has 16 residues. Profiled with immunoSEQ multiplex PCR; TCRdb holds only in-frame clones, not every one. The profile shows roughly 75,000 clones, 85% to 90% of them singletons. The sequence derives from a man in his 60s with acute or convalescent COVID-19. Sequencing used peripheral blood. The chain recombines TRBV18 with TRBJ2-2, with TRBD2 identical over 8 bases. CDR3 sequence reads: CASSPTSATNTGELFF. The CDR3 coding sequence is TGTGCCAGCTCACCGACTAGCGCGACTAACACCGGGGAGCTGTTTTTT.